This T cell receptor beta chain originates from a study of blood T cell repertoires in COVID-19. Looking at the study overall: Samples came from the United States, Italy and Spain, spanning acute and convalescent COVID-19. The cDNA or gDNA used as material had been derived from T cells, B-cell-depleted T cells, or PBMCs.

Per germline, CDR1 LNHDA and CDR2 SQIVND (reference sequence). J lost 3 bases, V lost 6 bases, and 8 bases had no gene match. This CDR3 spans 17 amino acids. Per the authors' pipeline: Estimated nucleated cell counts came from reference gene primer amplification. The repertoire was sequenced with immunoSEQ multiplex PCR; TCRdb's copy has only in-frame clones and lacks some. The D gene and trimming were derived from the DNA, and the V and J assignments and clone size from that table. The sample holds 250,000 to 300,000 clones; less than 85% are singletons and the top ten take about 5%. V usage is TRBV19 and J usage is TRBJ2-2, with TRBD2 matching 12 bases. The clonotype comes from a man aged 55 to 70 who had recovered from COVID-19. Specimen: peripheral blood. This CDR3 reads CASRHDRTSGDTGELFF. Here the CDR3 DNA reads TGTGCCAGTAGACACGATAGGACTAGCGGGGACACCGGGGAGCTGTTTTTT.